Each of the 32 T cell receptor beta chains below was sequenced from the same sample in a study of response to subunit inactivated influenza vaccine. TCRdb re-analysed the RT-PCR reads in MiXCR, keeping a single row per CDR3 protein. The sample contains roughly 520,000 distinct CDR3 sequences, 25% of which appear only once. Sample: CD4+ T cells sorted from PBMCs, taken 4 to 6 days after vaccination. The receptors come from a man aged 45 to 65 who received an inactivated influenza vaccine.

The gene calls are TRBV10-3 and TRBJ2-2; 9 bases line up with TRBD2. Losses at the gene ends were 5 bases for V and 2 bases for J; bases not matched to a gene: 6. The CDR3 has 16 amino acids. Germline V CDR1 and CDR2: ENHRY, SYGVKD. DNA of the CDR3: TGTGCCATCAGTCTTAGCGGGAGTTTCAACACCGGGGAGCTGTTTTTT. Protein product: CAISLSGSFNTGELFF.

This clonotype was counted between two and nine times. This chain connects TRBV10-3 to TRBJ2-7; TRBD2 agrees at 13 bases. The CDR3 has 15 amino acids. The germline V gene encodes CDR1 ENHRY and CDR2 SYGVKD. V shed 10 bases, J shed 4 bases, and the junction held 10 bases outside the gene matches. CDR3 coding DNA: TGTGCCACAAGCGGACTAGCGGGGGTCGAATACGAGCAGTACTTC. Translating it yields CATSGLAGVEYEQYF.

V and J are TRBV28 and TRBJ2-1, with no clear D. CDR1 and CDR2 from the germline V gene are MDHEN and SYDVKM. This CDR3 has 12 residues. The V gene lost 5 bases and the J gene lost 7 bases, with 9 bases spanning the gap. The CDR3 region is CASSPRINEQFF. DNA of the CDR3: TGTGCCAGCAGTCCACGGATTAATGAGCAGTTCTTC.

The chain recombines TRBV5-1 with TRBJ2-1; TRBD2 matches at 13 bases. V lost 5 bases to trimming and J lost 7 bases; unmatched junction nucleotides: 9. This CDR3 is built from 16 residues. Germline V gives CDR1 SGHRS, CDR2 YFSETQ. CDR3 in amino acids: CASSSELAGGPNEQFF. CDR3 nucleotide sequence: TGCGCCAGCAGTTCCGAACTAGCGGGAGGGCCGAATGAGCAGTTCTTC. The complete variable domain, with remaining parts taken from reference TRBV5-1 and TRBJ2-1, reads KAGVTQTPRYLIKTRGQQVTLSCSPISGHRSVSWYQQTPGQGLQFLFEYFSETQRNKGNFPGRFSGRQFSNSRSEMNVSTLELGDSALYLCASSSELAGGPNEQFFGPGTRLTVL.

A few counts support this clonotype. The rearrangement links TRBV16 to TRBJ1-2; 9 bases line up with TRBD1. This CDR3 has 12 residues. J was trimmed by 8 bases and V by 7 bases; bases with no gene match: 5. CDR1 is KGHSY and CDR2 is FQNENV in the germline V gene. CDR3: CASNTGGSGYTF. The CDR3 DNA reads TGTGCCAGCAACACAGGGGGCTCGGGCTACACCTTC.

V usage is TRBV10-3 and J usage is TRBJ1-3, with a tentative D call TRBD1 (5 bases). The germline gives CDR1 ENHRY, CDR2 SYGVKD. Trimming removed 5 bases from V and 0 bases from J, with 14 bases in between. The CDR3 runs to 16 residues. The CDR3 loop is CAISQRDVSSGNTIYF. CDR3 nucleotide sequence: TGTGCCATCAGTCAACGGGACGTTAGCTCTGGAAACACCATATATTTT.

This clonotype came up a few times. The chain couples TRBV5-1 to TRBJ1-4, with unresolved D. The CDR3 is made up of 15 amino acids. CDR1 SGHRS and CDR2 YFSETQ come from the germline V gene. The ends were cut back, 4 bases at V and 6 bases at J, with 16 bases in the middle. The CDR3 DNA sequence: TGCGCCAGCAGCGGGAGTCGGGATGCACATGAAAAACTGTTTTTT. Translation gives CASSGSRDAHEKLFF.

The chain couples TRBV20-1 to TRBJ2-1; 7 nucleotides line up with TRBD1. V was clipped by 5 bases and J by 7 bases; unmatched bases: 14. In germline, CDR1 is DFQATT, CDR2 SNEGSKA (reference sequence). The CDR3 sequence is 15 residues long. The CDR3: CSAYRGDGVSNEQFF. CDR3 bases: TGCAGTGCTTACAGGGGTGACGGGGTTTCGAATGAGCAGTTCTTC.

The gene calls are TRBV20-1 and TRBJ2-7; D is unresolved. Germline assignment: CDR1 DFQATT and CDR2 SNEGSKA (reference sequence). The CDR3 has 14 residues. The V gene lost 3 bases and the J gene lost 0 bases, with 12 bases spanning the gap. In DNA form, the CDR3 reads TGCAGTGCTAGGTTGGCAGATAGCTCCTACGAGCAGTACTTC. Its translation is CSARLADSSYEQYF.

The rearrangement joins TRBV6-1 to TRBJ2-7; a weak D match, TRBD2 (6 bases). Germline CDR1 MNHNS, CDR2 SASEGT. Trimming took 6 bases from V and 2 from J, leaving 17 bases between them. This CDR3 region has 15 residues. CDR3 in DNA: TGTGCCAGCAGGGCGGGGCGGAAGGCCGCCTACGAGCAGTACTTC. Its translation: CASRAGRKAAYEQYF.

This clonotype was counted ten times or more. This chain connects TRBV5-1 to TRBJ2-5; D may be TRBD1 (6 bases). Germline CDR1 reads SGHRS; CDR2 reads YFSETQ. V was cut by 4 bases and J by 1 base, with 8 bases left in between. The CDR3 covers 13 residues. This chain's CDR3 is CASSPDSQETQYF. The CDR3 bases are TGCGCCAGCAGCCCGGACAGCCAAGAGACCCAGTACTTC. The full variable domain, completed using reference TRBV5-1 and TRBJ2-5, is KAGVTQTPRYLIKTRGQQVTLSCSPISGHRSVSWYQQTPGQGLQFLFEYFSETQRNKGNFPGRFSGRQFSNSRSEMNVSTLELGDSALYLCASSPDSQETQYFGPGTRLLVL.

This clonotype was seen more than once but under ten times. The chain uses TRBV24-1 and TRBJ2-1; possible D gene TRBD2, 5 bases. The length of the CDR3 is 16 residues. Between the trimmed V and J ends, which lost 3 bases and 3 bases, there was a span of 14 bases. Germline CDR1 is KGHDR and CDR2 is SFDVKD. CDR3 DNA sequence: TGTGCCACCAGTGATGCCGGGGAAAGGGTCTACAATGAGCAGTTCTTC. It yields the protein CATSDAGERVYNEQFF.

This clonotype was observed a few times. The CDR3 coding sequence is TGTGCCAGCAGCTTACGAGAGACCACTGAAGCTTTCTTT. Amino acids: CASSLRETTEAFF. The chain joins TRBV7-2 to TRBJ1-1; D gene unclear. The germline V gene encodes CDR1 SGHTA and CDR2 FQGNSA. V was cut by 2 bases and J by 4 bases, with 8 bases left in between. CDR3 length equals 13 residues.

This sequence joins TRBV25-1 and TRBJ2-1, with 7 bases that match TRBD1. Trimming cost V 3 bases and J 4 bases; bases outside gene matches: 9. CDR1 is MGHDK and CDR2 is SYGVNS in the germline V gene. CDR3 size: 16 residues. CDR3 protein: CASSDLDRVRYNEQFF. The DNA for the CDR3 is TGTGCCAGCAGTGACCTCGACAGGGTGAGGTACAATGAGCAGTTCTTC. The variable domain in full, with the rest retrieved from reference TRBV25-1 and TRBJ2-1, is EADIYQTPRYLVIGTGKKITLECSQTMGHDKMYWYQQDPGMELHLIHYSYGVNSTEKGDLSSESTVSRIRTEHFPLTLESARPSHTSQYLCASSDLDRVRYNEQFFGPGTRLTVL.

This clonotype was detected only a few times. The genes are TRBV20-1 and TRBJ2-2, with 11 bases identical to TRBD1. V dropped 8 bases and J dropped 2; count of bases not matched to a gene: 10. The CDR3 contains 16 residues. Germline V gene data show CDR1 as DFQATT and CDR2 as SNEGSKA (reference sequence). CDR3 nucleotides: TGCAGTCCCTCCCACGGACAGGGGGCAAACACCGGGGAGCTGTTTTTT. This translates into CSPSHGQGANTGELFF.

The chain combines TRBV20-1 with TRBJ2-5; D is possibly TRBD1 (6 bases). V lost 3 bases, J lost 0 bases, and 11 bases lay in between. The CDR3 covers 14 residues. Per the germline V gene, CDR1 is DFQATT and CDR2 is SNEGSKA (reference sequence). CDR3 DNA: TGCAGTGCTAGTCCAGGGGATTACCAAGAGACCCAGTACTTC. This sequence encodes CSASPGDYQETQYF.

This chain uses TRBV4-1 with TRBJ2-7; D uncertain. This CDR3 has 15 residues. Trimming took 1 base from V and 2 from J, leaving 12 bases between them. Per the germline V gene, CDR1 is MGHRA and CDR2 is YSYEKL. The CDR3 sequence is CASSQGASQTYEQYF. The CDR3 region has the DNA TGCGCCAGCAGCCAAGGGGCCAGCCAAACCTACGAGCAGTACTTC.

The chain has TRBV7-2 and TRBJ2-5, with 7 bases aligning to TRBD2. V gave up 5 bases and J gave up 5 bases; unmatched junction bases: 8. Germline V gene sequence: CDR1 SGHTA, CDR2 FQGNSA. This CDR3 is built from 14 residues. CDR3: CASSLSGLVETQYF. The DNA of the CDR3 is TGTGCCAGCAGCCTTAGCGGGCTAGTTGAGACCCAGTACTTC.

In nucleotides, the CDR3 is TGCGCCAGCAGCTTGGGCGGGGGACTAGCGGACAATGAGCAGTTCTTC. Its translation: CASSLGGGLADNEQFF. The rearrangement joins TRBV5-1 to TRBJ2-1; 11 positions agree with TRBD2. Germline V gene sequence: CDR1 SGHRS, CDR2 YFSETQ. The CDR3 runs 16 residues. V dropped 0 bases and J dropped 5; count of bases not matched to a gene: 4.

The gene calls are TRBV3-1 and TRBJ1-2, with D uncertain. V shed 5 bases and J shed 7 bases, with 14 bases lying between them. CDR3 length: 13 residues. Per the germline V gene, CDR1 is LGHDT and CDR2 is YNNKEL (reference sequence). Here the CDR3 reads CASSVGPLSGYTF. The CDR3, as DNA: TGTGCCAGCAGCGTCGGACCTCTCTCTGGCTACACCTTC. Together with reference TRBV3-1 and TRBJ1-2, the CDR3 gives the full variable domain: DTAVSQTPKYLVTQMGNDKSIKCEQNLGHDTMYWYKQDSKKFLKIMFSYNNKELIINETVPNRFSPKSPDKAHLNLHINSLELGDSAVYFCASSVGPLSGYTFGSGTRLTVV.

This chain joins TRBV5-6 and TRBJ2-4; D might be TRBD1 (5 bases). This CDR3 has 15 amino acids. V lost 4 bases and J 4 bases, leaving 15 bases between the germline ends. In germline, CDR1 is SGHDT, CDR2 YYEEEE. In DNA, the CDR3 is TGTGCCAGCAGCATTGACAGAATCCTTAAAAACATTCAGTACTTC. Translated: CASSIDRILKNIQYF.

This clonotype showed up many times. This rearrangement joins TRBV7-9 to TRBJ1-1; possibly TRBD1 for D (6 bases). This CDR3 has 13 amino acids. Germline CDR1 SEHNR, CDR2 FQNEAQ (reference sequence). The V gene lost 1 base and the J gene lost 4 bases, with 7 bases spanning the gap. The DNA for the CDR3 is TGTGCCAGCAGCTTAGGAGGGGGCACTGAAGCTTTCTTT. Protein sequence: CASSLGGGTEAFF.

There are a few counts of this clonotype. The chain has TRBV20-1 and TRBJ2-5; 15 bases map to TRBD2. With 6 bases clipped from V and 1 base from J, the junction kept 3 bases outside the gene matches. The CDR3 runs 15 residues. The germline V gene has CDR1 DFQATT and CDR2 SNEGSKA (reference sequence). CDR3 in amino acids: CSARTSGRAQETQYF. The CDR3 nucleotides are TGCAGTGCGAGGACTAGCGGGAGGGCCCAAGAGACCCAGTACTTC.

CDR3 residues: CASSPLQGRTEAFF. The CDR3 DNA is TGTGCCAGCAGCCCACTGCAGGGGAGAACTGAAGCTTTCTTT. This rearrangement joins TRBV3-1 to TRBJ1-1; a weak D match, TRBD1 (6 bases). CDR1 and CDR2 from the germline V gene are LGHDT and YNNKEL (reference sequence). The length of the CDR3 is 14 residues. Trimming removed 4 bases from V and 5 bases from J, with 14 bases in between.

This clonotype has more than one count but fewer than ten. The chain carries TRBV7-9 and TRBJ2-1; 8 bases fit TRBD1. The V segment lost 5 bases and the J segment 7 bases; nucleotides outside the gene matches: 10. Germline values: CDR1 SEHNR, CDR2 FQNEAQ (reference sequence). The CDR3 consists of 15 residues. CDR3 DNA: TGTGCCAGCAGCCCATTTCGGACAGGGTTAAATGAGCAGTTCTTC. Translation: CASSPFRTGLNEQFF. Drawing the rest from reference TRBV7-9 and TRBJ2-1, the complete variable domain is DTGVSQNPRHKITKRGQNVTFRCDPISEHNRLYWYRQTLGQGPEFLTYFQNEAQLEKSRLLSDRFSAERPKGSFSTLEIQRTEQGDSAMYLCASSPFRTGLNEQFFGPGTRLTVL.

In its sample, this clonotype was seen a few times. The CDR3 reads CASSPSGRSFNTGELFF. CDR3 DNA sequence: TGTGCCAGCAGCCCTAGCGGGAGAAGTTTTAACACCGGGGAGCTGTTTTTT. The genes are TRBV7-9 and TRBJ2-2, with 10 bases that match TRBD2. V dropped 5 bases and J dropped 2; count of bases not matched to a gene: 8. CDR1 and CDR2 (germline): SEHNR, FQNEAQ (reference sequence). This CDR3 region has 17 residues.

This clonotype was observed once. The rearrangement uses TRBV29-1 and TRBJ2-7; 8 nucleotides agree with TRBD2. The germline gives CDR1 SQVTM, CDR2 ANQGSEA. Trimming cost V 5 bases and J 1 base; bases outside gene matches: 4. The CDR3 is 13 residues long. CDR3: CSVRGRQSYEQYF. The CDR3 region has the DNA TGCAGCGTTCGCGGGAGGCAGTCCTACGAGCAGTACTTC.

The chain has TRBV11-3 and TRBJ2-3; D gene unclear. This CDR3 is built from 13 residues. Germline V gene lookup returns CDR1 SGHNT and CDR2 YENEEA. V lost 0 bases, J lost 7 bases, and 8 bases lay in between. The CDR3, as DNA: TGTGCCAGCAGCTTAGAATTTCAGAATACGCAGTATTTT. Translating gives CASSLEFQNTQYF.

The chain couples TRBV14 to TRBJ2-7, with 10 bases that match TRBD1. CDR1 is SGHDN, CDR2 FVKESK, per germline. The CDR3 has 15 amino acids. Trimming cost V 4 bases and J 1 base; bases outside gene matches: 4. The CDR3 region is CASSLPGQGSYEQYF. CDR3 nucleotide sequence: TGTGCCAGCAGCCTTCCGGGACAGGGGTCCTACGAGCAGTACTTC.

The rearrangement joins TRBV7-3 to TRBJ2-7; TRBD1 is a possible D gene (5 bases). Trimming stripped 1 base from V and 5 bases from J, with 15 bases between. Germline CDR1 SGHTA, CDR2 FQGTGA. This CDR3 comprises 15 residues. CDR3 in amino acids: CASSLMLGHQNEQYF. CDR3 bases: TGTGCCAGCAGCTTAATGCTTGGACATCAGAACGAGCAGTACTTC.

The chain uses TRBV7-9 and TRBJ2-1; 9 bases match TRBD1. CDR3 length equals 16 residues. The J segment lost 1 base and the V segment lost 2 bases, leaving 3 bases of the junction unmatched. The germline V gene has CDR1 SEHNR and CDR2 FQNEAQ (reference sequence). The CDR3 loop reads CASSLSGTGSYNEQFF. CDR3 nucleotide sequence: TGTGCCAGCAGCTTATCCGGGACAGGGTCCTACAATGAGCAGTTCTTC.

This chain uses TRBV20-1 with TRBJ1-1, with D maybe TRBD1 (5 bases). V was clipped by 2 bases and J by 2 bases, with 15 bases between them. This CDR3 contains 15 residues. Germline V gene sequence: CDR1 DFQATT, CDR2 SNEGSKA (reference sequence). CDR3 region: CSARKAGLYNTEAFF. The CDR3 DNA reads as TGCAGTGCTAGAAAGGCGGGGCTTTATAACACTGAAGCTTTCTTT.